This TCR beta chain comes out of a study of T cells in Graves' hyperthyroidism and ophthalmopathy. Overall study findings and caveats: Blood also contained most expanded thyroid clonotypes above 0.001.

Germline V CDR1 and CDR2: LGHDT, YNNKEL (reference sequence). Trimming took 1 base from V and 8 from J, leaving 9 bases between them. The CDR3 is 14 residues long. This clonotype was seen only a few times. Antigen unknown. RNA transcripts were the template for amplifying TCR beta CDR3 regions. When the TCR CDR3 underwent first-round RT-PCR, the HTBI primer set was used. TCRdb reprocessed the multiplex PCR reads with MiXCR, giving one entry per CDR3 protein. The data show about 340,000 distinct CDR3 sequences, about 20% seen once. Source material: blood. The sequence came from a woman aged 45-65 years with Graves' hyperthyroidism. This chain links TRBV3-1 with TRBJ1-6; D may be TRBD1 (6 bases). Here the CDR3 DNA reads TGTGCCAGCAGCCAAGTACAGGGAGATTCACCCCTCCACTTT. Protein sequence: CASSQVQGDSPLHF. The whole variable domain, filled in from reference TRBV3-1 and TRBJ1-6, reads DTAVSQTPKYLVTQMGNDKSIKCEQNLGHDTMYWYKQDSKKFLKIMFSYNNKELIINETVPNRFSPKSPDKAHLNLHINSLELGDSAVYFCASSQVQGDSPLHFGNGTRLTVT.